The 23 T cell receptor beta chains given below trace back to one sample, sequenced in a study of a mutant IDH1 vaccine in newly diagnosed glioma. Documented time point: week 11, during vaccination. Alongside topical imiquimod, each dose of vaccine comprised 300 ug of mutant IDH1 20-mer peptide. These TCRs' antigens remain unknown. Assay used: immunoSEQ multiplex PCR; TCRdb lists only in-frame clones, some missing. The sample has about 120,000 clones; just under 80% are singletons. The sequenced sample was PBMCs, obtained from a glioma patient whose treatment included an IDH1 peptide vaccine. The receptor source for this set is a man aged 40-55 years with glioma.

This chain joins TRBV7-2 and TRBJ2-3, with TRBD2 matching over 8 bases. The junction had 3 bases not matched to a gene; V was cut back by 2 bases and J by 2 bases. The germline CDR1 and CDR2 sequences are SGHTA and FQGNSA. The CDR3 length is 15 residues. The CDR3 nucleotides read TGTGCCAGCAGCTTACGCGGGGGGAACACAGATACGCAGTATTTT. Translated, it gives CASSLRGGNTDTQYF.

The chain has TRBV4-1 and TRBJ2-1, with 11 bases lining up with TRBD2. This CDR3 comprises 15 residues. The junction had 2 bases not matched to a gene; V was cut back by 1 base and J by 6 bases. Germline CDR1 MGHRA, CDR2 YSYEKL. The CDR3 protein is CASSQVAGGVNEQFF. CDR3 nucleotide sequence: TGCGCCAGCAGCCAAGTAGCGGGAGGGGTCAATGAGCAGTTCTTC.

This chain's CDR3 is CASSERPSSYNEQFF. The DNA for the CDR3 is TGTGCCAGCAGTGAGCGGCCGAGCTCCTACAATGAGCAGTTCTTC. V usage is TRBV6-4 and J usage is TRBJ2-1; D not certain. Between the trimmed V and J ends, which lost 3 bases and 0 bases, there was a span of 9 bases. Per germline, CDR1 MRHNA and CDR2 SNTAGT. CDR3 size: 15 residues.

The chain employs TRBV28 and TRBJ2-7; D is possibly TRBD1 (6 bases). From germline, CDR1 is MDHEN and CDR2 SYDVKM. CDR3 size: 15 residues. With 6 bases removed from V and 5 bases from J, the gap between germline ends came to 20 bases. The CDR3 spells CASRYLQGAFNEQYF. CDR3 sequence (DNA): TGTGCCAGCAGGTATCTACAGGGAGCATTCAACGAGCAGTACTTC.

Comment on this clone: An end of the junction differs from the germline gene, which may be a read error. The same CDR3 is also encoded by other DNA sequences in this sample. The chain uses TRBV6-1 and TRBJ1-2, with a possible D match to TRBD1 (6 bases). The CDR3 runs 13 residues. Germline loops: CDR1 MNHNS, CDR2 SASEGT. The CDR3 nucleotides are TGTGCCAGTAGTGTTGCGGGGGGCGCGGGCTACACCTTC. Translated, it gives CASSVAGGAGYTF.

This clone turned up a few times. J is TRBJ1-5 and V is TRBV7-8, with 7 positions matching TRBD1. CDR1 is SGHVS, CDR2 FQNEAQ, per germline. J gave up 5 bases and V 5 bases, and 3 bases lay outside the gene matches. The CDR3 contains 13 residues. The CDR3 DNA reads TGTGCCAGCAGCCTAGACAGGGATCAGCCCCAGCATTTT. Amino acids: CASSLDRDQPQHF.

This clone was seen just once. The DNA for the CDR3 is TGTGCCAGCGGGATATATGGACCGGGACAGGGTACCGGGGAGCTGTTTTTT. As protein: CASGIYGPGQGTGELFF. This chain connects TRBV9 to TRBJ2-2; TRBD1 matches at 9 bases. Losses at the gene ends were 7 bases for V and 5 bases for J; bases not matched to a gene: 15. The V gene's germline CDR1 is SGDLS and CDR2 YYNGEE. This CDR3 is 17 amino acids long.

This rearrangement joins TRBV19 to TRBJ2-5; D remains ambiguous. Germline V gene lookup returns CDR1 LNHDA and CDR2 SQIVND (reference sequence). The CDR3 extends over 16 amino acids. Trimming shortened V by 3 bases and J by 7 bases, and 21 bases separated the two germline ends. The CDR3 DNA reads TGTGCCAGTAGTATGATGGGGAATGATCTATTCGGGACCCAGTACTTC. Translated, it gives CASSMMGNDLFGTQYF. Looking up the rest from reference TRBV19 and TRBJ2-5 gives the full variable domain: DGGITQSPKYLFRKEGQNVTLSCEQNLNHDAMYWYRQDPGQGLRLIYYSQIVNDFQKGDIAEGYSVSREKKESFPLTVTSAQKNPTAFYLCASSMMGNDLFGTQYFGPGTRLLVL.

This clone was seen a handful of times. The chain has TRBV4-3 and TRBJ1-1, with 11 nucleotides matching TRBD1. Germline V CDR1 and CDR2: LGHNA, YSLEER. V shed 0 bases, J shed 4 bases, and the junction held 4 bases outside the gene matches. This CDR3 is built from 16 residues. CDR3 residues: CASSQDGQGAGTEAFF. The DNA for the CDR3 is TGCGCCAGCAGCCAAGACGGACAGGGGGCTGGCACTGAAGCTTTCTTT.

This clone was recorded only once. The chain recombines TRBV7-5 with TRBJ1-4; the table's D call, TRBD1, was not checked against the DNA. TRBV7-5 constitutes a pseudogene. This CDR3 has 15 amino acids. The CDR3 region is CARSYNRGPHEKLFF. As DNA, the CDR3 is TGTGCCAGAAGCTACAACAGGGGGCCCCATGAAAAACTGTTTTTT.

This clone occurred a few times. The CDR3 sequence: CASSLTVSSGNTIYF. Here the CDR3 DNA reads TGTGCCAGCAGCTTAACAGTGAGCTCTGGAAACACCATATATTTT. This rearrangement joins TRBV7-2 to TRBJ1-3, with D hard to call. The CDR3 contains 15 residues. The germline V gene encodes CDR1 SGHTA and CDR2 FQGNSA. V lost 2 bases, J lost 0 bases, and 8 bases lay in between. Based on the CDR3 plus reference TRBV7-2 and TRBJ1-3, the full variable domain is GAGVSQSPSNKVTEKGKDVELRCDPISGHTALYWYRQSLGQGLEFLIYFQGNSAPDKSGLPSDRFSAERTGGSVSTLTIQRTQQEDSAVYLCASSLTVSSGNTIYFGEGSWLTVV.

V gene TRBV5-6 combines with J gene TRBJ1-4; 7 bases match TRBD1. The J segment lost 8 bases and the V segment lost 4 bases, leaving 2 bases of the junction unmatched. The CDR3 totals 12 residues. CDR1 and CDR2 (germline): SGHDT, YYEEEE. The CDR3 spells CASSTRGEKLFF. The CDR3 DNA reads as TGTGCCAGCAGCACCAGGGGGGAAAAACTGTTTTTT.

The chain uses TRBV7-9 and TRBJ1-5, with D hard to call. Trimming shortened V by 3 bases and J by 2 bases, and 8 bases separated the two germline ends. There are 14 residues in the CDR3. From germline, CDR1 is SEHNR and CDR2 FQNEAQ (reference sequence). For the CDR3, the DNA is TGTGCCAGCAGCTTCCACGGGGGCAATCAGCCCCAGCATTTT. Translated: CASSFHGGNQPQHF.

Concerning this clone itself: The sample has other DNA sequences that encode this CDR3 too. The rearrangement joins TRBV5-1 to TRBJ1-2; unclear D gene. The V gene's germline CDR1 is SGHRS and CDR2 YFSETQ. The CDR3 covers 14 residues. Between the trimmed V and J ends, which lost 6 bases and 5 bases, there was a span of 17 bases. The chain's CDR3 is CASNREGALYGYTF. The CDR3 nucleotides are TGCGCCAGCAACAGAGAAGGTGCATTATATGGCTACACCTTC.

This clone is a singleton in its sample. V is TRBV7-2 and J is TRBJ1-2, with 10 bases lining up with TRBD1. This CDR3 contains 15 residues. CDR1 is SGHTA, CDR2 FQGNSA, per germline. Losses at the gene ends were 4 bases for V and 4 bases for J; bases not matched to a gene: 6. CDR3 in amino acids: CASSWGQGSPYGYTF. The CDR3 DNA reads as TGTGCCAGCAGCTGGGGACAGGGGAGTCCCTATGGCTACACCTTC.

This rearrangement joins TRBV2 to TRBJ1-5; D possibly corresponds to TRBD1 (5 bases). Between the trimmed V and J ends, which lost 2 bases and 9 bases, there was a span of 17 bases. CDR1 is SNHLY, CDR2 FYNNEI, per germline. This CDR3 comprises 15 residues. The DNA for the CDR3 is TGTGCCAGCAGTGAATGGGAGGGGCCCGAAGGGCCCCAGCATTTT. Translation gives CASSEWEGPEGPQHF.

The rearrangement uses TRBV4-3 and TRBJ2-1, with D maybe TRBD1 (5 bases). Germline V gene data show CDR1 as LGHNA and CDR2 as YSLEER. V gave up 4 bases and J gave up 10 bases, with 20 bases separating them. The CDR3 loop spans 15 amino acids. For the CDR3, the DNA is TGCGCCAGCAGCCGAACGGCAGGGTCCGCTGGGGAGCAGTTCTTC. Residues: CASSRTAGSAGEQFF.

A single count supports this clone. The genes are TRBV18 and TRBJ1-1; no definite D call. In germline, CDR1 is KGHSH, CDR2 LQKENI. The CDR3 has 11 amino acids. V dropped 5 bases and J dropped 7 bases, with 8 bases sitting between them. The CDR3 nucleotides are TGTGCCAGCTCATGGACGGATGAAGCTTTCTTT. It specifies CASSWTDEAFF.

The J gene is TRBJ1-4, the V gene TRBV30, with a possible D match to TRBD1 (5 bases). CDR1 is GTSNPN, CDR2 SVGIG, per germline (reference sequence). The CDR3 spans 14 residues. The V end lost 2 bases, the J end lost 7 bases, and 14 bases lay between the germline ends. CDR3 amino acids: CAWSSGGVGEKLFF. The CDR3 nucleotides read TGTGCCTGGAGTAGTGGAGGGGTGGGTGAAAAACTGTTTTTT.

CDR3 sequence: CASSEEENSPLHF. DNA of the CDR3: TGTGCCAGCAGTGAAGAGGAGAATTCACCCCTCCACTTT. V gene TRBV6-4 combines with J gene TRBJ1-6; D is unclear. The CDR3 runs to 13 residues. Germline V gene sequence: CDR1 MRHNA, CDR2 SNTAGT. V was pared by 3 bases and J by 7 bases, with 7 bases between.

This chain joins TRBV13 and TRBJ2-7, with D perhaps assigned TRBD1 or TRBD2 (6 bases each). CDR3 size: 16 residues. Germline lookup yields CDR1 PRHDT and CDR2 FYEKMQ (reference sequence). Trimming removed 2 bases at V and 0 bases at J, with 14 bases between. CDR3 sequence: CASSLMVGGHSYEQYF. CDR3 bases: TGTGCCAGCAGCTTAATGGTCGGGGGCCACTCCTACGAGCAGTACTTC.

The rearrangement joins TRBV7-2 to TRBJ1-1, with unresolved D. V dropped 1 base and J dropped 5 bases, with 14 bases sitting between them. The CDR3 is 15 amino acids. Per germline, CDR1 SGHTA and CDR2 FQGNSA. The CDR3, as DNA: TGTGCCAGCAGCTTAGAAGGGTTAAAGGGTACTGAAGCTTTCTTT. Protein product: CASSLEGLKGTEAFF. The whole variable domain, remainder taken from reference TRBV7-2 and TRBJ1-1, is GAGVSQSPSNKVTEKGKDVELRCDPISGHTALYWYRQSLGQGLEFLIYFQGNSAPDKSGLPSDRFSAERTGGSVSTLTIQRTQQEDSAVYLCASSLEGLKGTEAFFGQGTRLTVV.

This clone was seen a single time. The genes are TRBV5-1 and TRBJ1-1; no firm D call. The V end lost 1 base, the J end lost 1 base, and 11 bases lay between the germline ends. Germline lookup yields CDR1 SGHRS and CDR2 YFSETQ. This CDR3 contains 15 residues. The CDR3 loop is CASSLFSGANTEAFF. CDR3 nucleotides: TGCGCCAGCAGCTTGTTTTCGGGCGCGAACACTGAAGCTTTCTTT.